These 30 T cell receptor beta chains were sequenced from one sample in a study of blood T cell repertoires in COVID-19. TCRdb keeps only in-frame clones here, not all; method: immunoSEQ multiplex PCR. The sample shows tens of thousands of clones, roughly 80% of them seen only once. Sequencing was performed on peripheral blood. These receptors were taken from a man in his fifties or sixties with COVID-19, enrolled during active disease.

This clone was detected a few times. The rearrangement joins TRBV20-1 to TRBJ1-1, with 7 bases matching TRBD1. Germline CDR1 is DFQATT and CDR2 is SNEGSKA (reference sequence). The J segment lost 0 bases and the V segment lost 3 bases, leaving 7 bases of the junction unmatched. The CDR3 is 15 amino acids. DNA for the CDR3: TGCAGTGCTAGTGATAGGGGGCGGGTGAACACTGAAGCTTTCTTT. Residues: CSASDRGRVNTEAFF.

The V call is TRBV6-6, the J call TRBJ2-7, with D possibly TRBD2 on 6 matching bases. CDR1 is MNHNY and CDR2 is SVGAGI in the germline V gene (reference sequence). Trimming removed 6 bases from V and 9 bases from J, with 36 bases in between. CDR3 length: 19 residues. Written as DNA, the CDR3 is TGTGCCAGCAGCCGACACGGGCCGGGACTTAAAGCATTACCTGTGGGGCAGTACTTC. Amino acids: CASSRHGPGLKALPVGQYF.

This chain connects TRBV2 to TRBJ1-2, with a possible D match to TRBD1 (6 bases). The germline V gene has CDR1 SNHLY and CDR2 FYNNEI. Trimming took off 1 base at V and 7 bases at J, with 13 bases between the two ends. There are 14 residues in the CDR3. CDR3 nucleotide sequence: TGTGCCAGCAGTGAAGGGGCCAGGGGTGTTGGCTACACCTTC. It specifies CASSEGARGVGYTF.

The gene calls are TRBV5-1 and TRBJ2-1; 9 bases map to TRBD2. In germline, CDR1 is SGHRS, CDR2 YFSETQ. With 0 bases clipped from V and 8 bases from J, the junction kept 6 bases outside the gene matches. The CDR3 runs 15 residues. The CDR3 reads CASSLDPSGIDEQFF. The CDR3 DNA reads TGCGCCAGCAGCTTGGATCCTAGCGGGATTGATGAGCAGTTCTTC.

This chain links TRBV2 with TRBJ1-3; D might be TRBD1 (5 bases). The germline CDR1 and CDR2 sequences are SNHLY and FYNNEI. The CDR3 sequence is 16 residues long. The CDR3 protein is CGLGTGGRTTGNTIYF. The DNA for the CDR3 is TGTGGACTGGGGACGGGGGGACGGACAACTGGAAACACCATATATTTT.

The chain combines TRBV6-5 with TRBJ1-2; D is ambiguous. This CDR3 has 13 amino acids. With 2 bases removed from V and 8 bases from J, the gap between germline ends came to 12 bases. The germline gives CDR1 MNHEY, CDR2 SVGAGI. The CDR3 is CASSYRGSGGYTF. The DNA of the CDR3 is TGTGCCAGCAGTTACCGGGGATCCGGCGGCTACACCTTC.

CDR3 sequence (DNA): TGTGCCTACCATAAACTTGACAGAGATCATTCACCCCTCCACTTT. It translates to CAYHKLDRDHSPLHF. This sequence joins TRBV30 and TRBJ1-6; perhaps TRBD1 as D (5 bases). The germline V and J ends were trimmed by 7 bases and 8 bases, with 21 bases remaining between them. In germline, CDR1 is GTSNPN, CDR2 SVGIG (reference sequence). The CDR3 extends over 15 amino acids.

This chain connects TRBV28 to TRBJ1-5; D unresolved. Germline V CDR1 and CDR2: MDHEN, SYDVKM. The CDR3 totals 14 residues. Deletions cut 2 bases from V and 3 bases from J, with 8 bases between. The CDR3 bases are TGTGCCAGCAGTTTAAGGGAGATCAATCAGCCCCAGCATTTT. Protein product: CASSLREINQPQHF.

The V call is TRBV5-1, the J call TRBJ2-3; TRBD2 might be the D (6 bases). The CDR3 is 16 amino acids. Germline V gene sequence: CDR1 SGHRS, CDR2 YFSETQ. The germline V and J ends were trimmed by 4 bases and 4 bases, with 19 bases remaining between them. DNA for the CDR3: TGCGCCAGCAGCACTAACTACGGCGGGGAGTCAGATACGCAGTATTTT. Amino acid sequence: CASSTNYGGESDTQYF.

The rearrangement joins TRBV12-3 or TRBV12-4 to TRBJ1-2, with D perhaps TRBD1 (5 bases). The CDR3 is 13 residues long. Trimming removed 4 bases at V and 8 bases at J, with 14 bases between. The DNA for the CDR3 is TGTGCCAGCAGTTACGGGGGGTCAGGCGGCTACACCTTC. It translates to CASSYGGSGGYTF.

The J gene is TRBJ1-2, the V gene TRBV25-1; TRBD1 matches 8 bases. Germline V lookup: CDR1 MGHDK, CDR2 SYGVNS. The CDR3 loop spans 14 amino acids. The V segment lost 3 bases and the J segment 8 bases; nucleotides outside the gene matches: 8. CDR3 in amino acids: CASSEADRERGYTF. CDR3 DNA sequence: TGTGCCAGCAGTGAGGCGGACAGGGAACGCGGCTACACCTTC.

The chain links TRBV2 to TRBJ2-7; possibly TRBD1 for D (8 bases). The germline V gene encodes CDR1 SNHLY and CDR2 FYNNEI. The CDR3 is made up of 15 amino acids. V lost 6 bases to trimming and J lost 2 bases, with 17 bases between them. The CDR3 region has the DNA TGTGCCAGCAGGATGGGGGGGACAGGAGCCTACGAGCAGTACTTC. Amino acids: CASRMGGTGAYEQYF.

V usage is TRBV28 and J usage is TRBJ1-5; D is possibly TRBD1 (5 bases). Germline V gene data show CDR1 as MDHEN and CDR2 as SYDVKM. The CDR3 runs to 15 residues. Deletions cut 3 bases from V and 7 bases from J, with 16 bases between. CDR3: CASSFPFRQTQPQHF. CDR3 sequence (DNA): TGTGCCAGCAGTTTCCCTTTTCGACAGACCCAGCCCCAGCATTTT. Drawing the rest from reference TRBV28 and TRBJ1-5, the complete variable domain is DVKVTQSSRYLVKRTGEKVFLECVQDMDHENMFWYRQDPGLGLRLIYFSYDVKMKEKGDIPEGYSVSREKKERFSLILESASTNQTSMYLCASSFPFRQTQPQHFGDGTRLSIL.

The CDR3 nucleotides are TGTGCCAGCAGCTTGAAAGGACTAGCGGGGGACGAGCAGTACTTC. Translation: CASSLKGLAGDEQYF. The chain couples TRBV5-4 to TRBJ2-7; 13 bases fit TRBD2. J lost 5 bases, V lost 1 base, and 3 bases had no gene match. Germline V lookup: CDR1 SGHNT, CDR2 YYREEE (reference sequence). The CDR3 is 15 residues long.

The V call is TRBV19, the J call TRBJ1-5; D possibly corresponds to TRBD1 (6 bases). V was cut by 4 bases and J by 3 bases, with 16 bases left in between. This CDR3 region has 16 residues. Germline V gene sequence: CDR1 LNHDA, CDR2 SQIVND (reference sequence). This chain's CDR3 is CASSKQQGYVNQPQHF. The CDR3 bases are TGTGCCAGTAGTAAACAACAGGGTTATGTCAATCAGCCCCAGCATTTT.

The chain couples TRBV10-3 to TRBJ2-2; 15 bases map to TRBD2. This CDR3 comprises 21 residues. Germline CDR1 is ENHRY and CDR2 is SYGVKD. With 0 bases clipped from V and 8 bases from J, the junction kept 16 bases outside the gene matches. In nucleotides, the CDR3 is TGTGCCATCAGTGAGTCGAGGGGACTAGCGGGGGGCCAGACAAGCGAAGGGGAGCTGTTTTTT. Encoded protein: CAISESRGLAGGQTSEGELFF.

Points on this clone: The junction shows a germline mismatch at one end, possibly a read error. The genes are TRBV27 and TRBJ2-7; 8 bases align to TRBD1. The germline V gene encodes CDR1 MNHEY and CDR2 SMNVEV (reference sequence). The CDR3 contains 14 residues. The CDR3 loop reads CASSLFGTGYEQYF. The CDR3 coding sequence is TGTGCCAGCAGCTTATTTGGGACAGGCTACGAGCAGTACTTC.

This sequence joins TRBV18 and TRBJ1-5, with no clear D. CDR3 length equals 15 residues. The V gene lost 3 bases and the J gene lost 2 bases, with 11 bases spanning the gap. Germline V CDR1 and CDR2: KGHSH, LQKENI. The CDR3: CASSPSLVGNQPQHF. In nucleotides, the CDR3 is TGTGCCAGCTCACCCTCATTGGTAGGCAATCAGCCCCAGCATTTT. The variable domain in full, completed from reference TRBV18 and TRBJ1-5, reads NAGVMQNPRHLVRRRGQEARLRCSPMKGHSHVYWYRQLPEEGLKFMVYLQKENIIDESGMPKERFSAEFPKEGPSILRIQQVVRGDSAAYFCASSPSLVGNQPQHFGDGTRLSIL.

The J gene is TRBJ2-7, the V gene TRBV7-3; TRBD2 matches 13 bases. Germline V gene lookup returns CDR1 SGHTA and CDR2 FQGTGA. Trimming cost V 6 bases and J 2 bases; bases outside gene matches: 7. This CDR3 is 16 amino acids long. CDR3 DNA sequence: TGTGCCAGCAGACTAACCGGGACTAGCGGGGCCTACGAGCAGTACTTC. Protein: CASRLTGTSGAYEQYF.

This clone came up once. V usage is TRBV24-1 and J usage is TRBJ2-7; a possible D gene is TRBD2 (7 bases). V lost 1 base and J lost 3, with 12 bases in between. CDR1 is KGHDR, CDR2 SFDVKD, per germline. The length of the CDR3 is 15 residues. The CDR3 DNA follows: TGTGCCACCAGTGATTTAAGGGGGGGAGTCTACGAGCAGTACTTC. Encoded protein: CATSDLRGGVYEQYF.

This clone was seen just once. The chain has TRBV5-1 and TRBJ2-1; 7 bases are a match to TRBD2. The J segment lost 2 bases and the V segment lost 6 bases, leaving 8 bases of the junction unmatched. The length of the CDR3 is 15 residues. Germline V gene lookup returns CDR1 SGHRS and CDR2 YFSETQ. The CDR3 DNA follows: TGCGCCAGCACCTCTCTAGCGGCTACCTACAATGAGCAGTTCTTC. It translates to CASTSLAATYNEQFF.

The chain is built from TRBV28 and TRBJ2-2, with 8 bases lining up with TRBD2. Germline V lookup: CDR1 MDHEN, CDR2 SYDVKM. CDR3 length: 13 amino acids. V lost 11 bases, J lost 4 bases, and 6 bases stayed unmatched. The CDR3 here is CAASRGGTGELFF. CDR3 sequence (DNA): TGTGCCGCAAGTCGGGGGGGCACCGGGGAGCTGTTTTTT.

V gene TRBV18 combines with J gene TRBJ2-5; 8 bases match TRBD2. J lost 5 bases, V lost 8 bases, and 10 bases had no gene match. The CDR3 has 14 residues. Germline values: CDR1 KGHSH, CDR2 LQKENI. The CDR3 sequence is CASIKRGSDETQYF. The CDR3 DNA follows: TGTGCCAGCATTAAGCGGGGGAGTGATGAGACCCAGTACTTC. Complete variable domain (other parts from reference TRBV18 and TRBJ2-5): NAGVMQNPRHLVRRRGQEARLRCSPMKGHSHVYWYRQLPEEGLKFMVYLQKENIIDESGMPKERFSAEFPKEGPSILRIQQVVRGDSAAYFCASIKRGSDETQYFGPGTRLLVL.

The gene calls are TRBV11-3 and TRBJ2-3; 10 bases are shared with TRBD2. Germline values: CDR1 SGHNT, CDR2 YENEEA. The CDR3 is made up of 19 amino acids. V was clipped by 4 bases and J by 1 base; unmatched bases: 14. CDR3 in amino acids: CASSSLWASGRAGTDTQYF. DNA for the CDR3: TGTGCCAGCAGCTCGTTATGGGCTAGCGGGAGAGCTGGCACAGATACGCAGTATTTT.

The V call is TRBV28, the J call TRBJ2-5, with TRBD1 as a possible D gene (5 bases). The CDR3 runs to 13 residues. V was shortened by 5 bases and J by 4 bases, with 11 bases between the two germline ends. Germline V gene sequence: CDR1 MDHEN, CDR2 SYDVKM. CDR3 bases: TGTGCCAGCAGTCTTCAGGGTGGAGAGACCCAGTACTTC. It encodes CASSLQGGETQYF. The full variable domain, with the rest looked up from reference TRBV28 and TRBJ2-5, is DVKVTQSSRYLVKRTGEKVFLECVQDMDHENMFWYRQDPGLGLRLIYFSYDVKMKEKGDIPEGYSVSREKKERFSLILESASTNQTSMYLCASSLQGGETQYFGPGTRLLVL.

The chain couples TRBV7-3 to TRBJ1-1; D is unclear. The ends were cut back, 5 bases at V and 3 bases at J, with 10 bases in the middle. Per germline, CDR1 SGHTA and CDR2 FQGTGA. This CDR3 has 13 residues. This CDR3 reads CASSLNFDTEAFF. CDR3 in DNA: TGTGCCAGCAGCCTGAACTTCGACACTGAAGCTTTCTTT.

This clone was seen just once. The rearrangement joins TRBV24-1 to TRBJ2-5, with 8 bases matching TRBD1. The length of the CDR3 is 14 residues. J lost 1 base, V lost 8 bases, and 5 bases had no gene match. From germline, CDR1 is KGHDR and CDR2 SFDVKD. The CDR3 loop reads CATNPDRVQETQYF. CDR3 DNA sequence: TGTGCCACCAATCCGGACAGGGTCCAAGAGACCCAGTACTTC.

This clone has a single count. The V and J genes are TRBV29-1 and TRBJ1-2; perhaps TRBD1 as D (6 bases). The germline V gene encodes CDR1 SQVTM and CDR2 ANQGSEA. Trimming removed 7 bases at V and 2 bases at J, with 11 bases between. The CDR3 loop spans 12 amino acids. The CDR3: CSARGANYGYTF. The CDR3 region has the DNA TGCAGCGCCCGGGGGGCCAACTATGGCTACACCTTC.

The gene calls are TRBV2 and TRBJ2-7; a weak D match, TRBD2 (6 bases). V lost 7 bases to trimming and J lost 3 bases, with 19 bases between them. The length of the CDR3 is 15 residues. Looked up from germline, CDR1 is SNHLY and CDR2 is FYNNEI. The CDR3 sequence: CASIAGFSRHYEQYF. The CDR3 region has the DNA TGTGCCAGCATCGCGGGGTTTAGTAGACACTACGAGCAGTACTTC.

The chain's CDR3 is CASSPGGQAFF. CDR3 DNA: TGTGCCAGCAGCCCAGGGGGCCAGGCTTTCTTT. V is TRBV11-3 and J is TRBJ1-1, with 8 bases identical to TRBD1. Per the germline V gene, CDR1 is SGHNT and CDR2 is YENEEA. CDR3 size: 11 residues. V was clipped by 5 bases and J by 11 bases; unmatched bases: 4.